The clone carrying this T cell receptor (beta chain) was detected only once. Its antigen is still unknown. The sample originates from a study of T cell repertoires in cytomegalovirus infection. TCRdb re-derived calls from the reads in MiXCR, one entry per CDR3 protein. The data show 350,000 to 400,000 distinct CDR3 sequences, roughly 36% seen once. Study findings and constraints: Dominating the ex vivo response were TCR beta clonotypes that were CMV-specific and HLA-C-restricted.

This TCR was recovered from a human donor in good health (CMV status not recorded). Some clones in this sample may be carry-over from other donors' samples. The specimen comprised cultured PBMCs, sampled from culture after CMV antigen stimulation.

The CDR3 sequence is CASSQRSPSGSRGTGELFF. DNA for the CDR3: TGTGCCAGCAGCCAACGTTCGCCTAGCGGGAGTCGAGGCACCGGGGAGCTGTTTTTT. The V call is TRBV3-1, the J call TRBJ2-2, with TRBD2 matching 10 bases. With 2 bases clipped from V and 4 bases from J, the junction kept 13 bases outside the gene matches. This CDR3 is built from 19 residues. Germline assignment: CDR1 LGHDT and CDR2 YNNKEL (reference sequence). The full variable domain, with the rest looked up from reference TRBV3-1 and TRBJ2-2, is DTAVSQTPKYLVTQMGNDKSIKCEQNLGHDTMYWYKQDSKKFLKIMFSYNNKELIINETVPNRFSPKSPDKAHLNLHINSLELGDSAVYFCASSQRSPSGSRGTGELFFGEGSRLTVL.